These T cell receptor beta chains were read from a single sample in a study of early T cells in non-severe SARS-CoV-2 infection. Using its own MiXCR run on the 5' RACE reads, TCRdb lists one record per CDR3 protein. Among roughly 53,000 distinct CDR3 sequences, around 8.5% were seen once, and the ten largest hold less than 25%. Input material: whole blood. These TCRs come from an adult who was a healthcare worker with PCR-confirmed SARS-CoV-2 infection or an uninfected control (not recorded which). Both conserved end residues are part of each CDR3. Each record gives: clone size, CDR3 length, V gene, J gene, D gene, CDR3 protein. D genes are given only for firm matches. Some rows have no size entry. The others give once, few or many, or a class for an expanded clone.

few	15	TRBV3-1	TRBJ2-5	-	CASSQGGIIEETQYF
few	13	TRBV10-3	TRBJ2-7	-	CAIRRGASYEQYF
-	14	TRBV3-1	TRBJ1-6	TRBD1	CASRIGQGNSPLHF
few	14	TRBV29-1	TRBJ2-1	-	CSVHSPDGYNEQFF
few	15	TRBV4-1	TRBJ2-3	-	CASSQDPSPADTQYF
many	16	TRBV3-1	TRBJ2-1	TRBD2	CASSRGTSGGWNEQFF
-	14	TRBV30	TRBJ2-3	-	CAWSIGQTTDTQYF
many	13	TRBV7-9	TRBJ2-7	TRBD2	CASSSSGGVEQYF
many	17	TRBV13	TRBJ2-7	-	CASSRNWDRLSSYEQYF
-	13	TRBV12-3/TRBV12-4	TRBJ2-1	-	CASNTRSYNEQFF
few	14	TRBV4-1	TRBJ2-1	TRBD2	CASSQQTSGGQQFF
-	14	TRBV12-3/TRBV12-4	TRBJ1-2	TRBD1	CASRTGTANYGYTF
-	14	TRBV2	TRBJ1-1	-	CASRNLRGSTEAFF
once	19	TRBV7-2	TRBJ2-2	TRBD2	CASSLGSVAGGLYTEELFF
many	15	TRBV4-1	TRBJ1-1	TRBD1	CASSFRGQGYTEVFF
many	14	TRBV18	TRBJ2-2	-	CASSPPMSTGELFF
many	12	TRBV12-3/TRBV12-4	TRBJ2-5	-	CASGSPGETQYF
few	11	TRBV6-1	TRBJ2-1	-	CASRTEGEQFF
-	16	TRBV5-1	TRBJ2-3	-	CASSPEGQEYTDTQYF
many	13	TRBV2	TRBJ2-2	-	CASSSANTGELFF
-	16	TRBV18	TRBJ2-3	-	CASSPPVNRGTDTQYF
-	14	TRBV4-1	TRBJ1-2	-	CASRQRTENYGYTF
few	17	TRBV7-2	TRBJ2-1	TRBD1	CASLHRGDLPTYNEQFF
-	14	TRBV2	TRBJ2-3	-	CASSELARADTQYF
few	15	TRBV6-6	TRBJ1-1	TRBD1	CASSYQTGRDTEAFF
-	15	TRBV6-5	TRBJ2-2	-	CASKLEGGRTGELFF
few	12	TRBV29-1	TRBJ2-1	TRBD1	CSVEGQGYEQFF
few	13	TRBV7-3	TRBJ1-1	-	CASSLGGSTEAFF
many	15	TRBV7-8	TRBJ2-3	-	CASSLNLGLVDTQYF
-	13	TRBV29-1	TRBJ2-7	-	CSVEGPLGHEQYF
-	14	TRBV13	TRBJ2-7	TRBD2	CASSISGGDYEQYF
once	13	TRBV20-1	TRBJ2-5	-	CSALAGYSQSQYF
many	15	TRBV6-6	TRBJ2-3	TRBD2	CASSYGGGASDTQYF
many	14	TRBV2	TRBJ2-7	-	CASSEVQGRYEQYF